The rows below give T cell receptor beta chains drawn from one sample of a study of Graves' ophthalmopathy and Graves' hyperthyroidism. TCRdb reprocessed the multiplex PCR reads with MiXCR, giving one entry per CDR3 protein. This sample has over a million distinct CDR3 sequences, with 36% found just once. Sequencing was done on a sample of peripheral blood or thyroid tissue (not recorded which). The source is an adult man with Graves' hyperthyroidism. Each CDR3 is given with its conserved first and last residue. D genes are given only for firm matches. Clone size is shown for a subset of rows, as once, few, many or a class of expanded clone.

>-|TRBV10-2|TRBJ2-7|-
TGCGCCAGCAGCCAAGGATGGAGCGGATCCTACGAGCAGTACTTC
CASSQGWSGSYEQYF
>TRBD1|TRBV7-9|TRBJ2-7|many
TGTGCCAGCAGCCCGGGACAGGGAAGTCAGCAGTACTTC
CASSPGQGSQQYF
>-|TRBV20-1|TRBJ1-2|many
TGCAGTGCTAGAGGGAATTGGGCTAACTATGGCTACACCTTC
CSARGNWANYGYTF
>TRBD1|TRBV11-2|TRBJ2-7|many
TGTGCCAGCAGCAGAGGGGACAGCACCTACGAGCAGTACTTC
CASSRGDSTYEQYF
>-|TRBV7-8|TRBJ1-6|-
TGTGCCAGCAGCTCCGAACAGTTTTCACCCCTCCACTTT
CASSSEQFSPLHF
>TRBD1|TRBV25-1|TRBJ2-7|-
TGTGCCTGCAGTGCTATCAGGGGGCTTTCCTACGAGCAGTACTTC
CACSAIRGLSYEQYF
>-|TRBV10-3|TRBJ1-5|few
TGTGCCAGCAGCCAGGAGAGGAACAATCAGCCCCAGCATTTT
CASSQERNNQPQHF
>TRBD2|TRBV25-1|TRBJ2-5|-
TGTGCCAGCAATGAGGGGCTAGCGGGAGTAGAGACCCAGTACTTC
CASNEGLAGVETQYF
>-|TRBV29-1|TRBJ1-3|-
TGCAGCGCAAGCGGAGGGGAAGGAAACACCATATATTTT
CSASGGEGNTIYF
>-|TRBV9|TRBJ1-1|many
TGTGCCAGCAGCGTAGGGGACACTGAAGCTTTCTTT
CASSVGDTEAFF
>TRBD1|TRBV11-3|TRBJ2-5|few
TGTGCCAGCAGCTTGGGGACAGGAGTACAAGAGACCCAGTACTTC
CASSLGTGVQETQYF
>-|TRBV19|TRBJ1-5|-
TGTGCCAGTAGCCCCTTCCGGGGCGAACAGCCCCAGCATTTT
CASSPFRGEQPQHF
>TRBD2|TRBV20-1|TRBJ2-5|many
TGCAGTGCTAGAGCGGGGGGAGATCGGGAGACCCAGTACTTC
CSARAGGDRETQYF
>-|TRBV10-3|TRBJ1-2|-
TGTGCCATCAGTGAGAACGGAGACTATGGCTACACCTTC
CAISENGDYGYTF
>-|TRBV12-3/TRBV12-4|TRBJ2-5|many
TGTGCCAGCAGTTTACCGGACGGACAAGAGACCCAGTACTTC
CASSLPDGQETQYF
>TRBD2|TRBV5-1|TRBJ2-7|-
TGCGCCAGCAGTAGCGGGACACCTCAGGCCGAGCAGTACTTC
CASSSGTPQAEQYF
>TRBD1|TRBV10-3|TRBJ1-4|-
TGTGCCATCAGCGGGACAGGGGGTGACGGAAAACTGTTTTTT
CAISGTGGDGKLFF
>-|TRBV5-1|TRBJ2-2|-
TGTGCCAGCAGCTTGCCGTCTCCGAGGGTGACCGGGGAGCTGTTTTTT
CASSLPSPRVTGELFF
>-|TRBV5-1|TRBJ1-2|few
TGCGCCAGCAGCTTGGAGGGCCACTCCGGGGACACCTTC
CASSLEGHSGDTF
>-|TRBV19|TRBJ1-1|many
TGTGCCAGTAGTATTGGCGGGGGTCGACATGATGAAGCTTTCTTT
CASSIGGGRHDEAFF
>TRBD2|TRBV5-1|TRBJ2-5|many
TGCGCCAGCAGCACCGGGACTAGCTGGGAGACCCAGTACTTC
CASSTGTSWETQYF
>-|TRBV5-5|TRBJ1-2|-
TGTGCCAGCAGACTTGGGGGTAGGGTTTCGGAGGGCTACACCTTC
CASRLGGRVSEGYTF
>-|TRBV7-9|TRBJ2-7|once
TGTGCCAGCAGCTTAGAGGACTACAAATACGAGCAGTACTTC
CASSLEDYKYEQYF
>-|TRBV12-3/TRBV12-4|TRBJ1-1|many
TGTGCCAGCAGTTTAAGCAATGGGGAAACTGAAGCTTTCTTT
CASSLSNGETEAFF
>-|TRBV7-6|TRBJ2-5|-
TGTGCCAGCAGCCCGCGCATGCGGGAGACCCAGTACTTC
CASSPRMRETQYF
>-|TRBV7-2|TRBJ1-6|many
TGTGCCAGCAGCTTCGGAGATACATATAATTCACCCCTCCACTTT
CASSFGDTYNSPLHF
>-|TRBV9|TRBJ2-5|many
TGTGCCAGCAGCGTGTCAACGTCGGAGACCCAGTACTTC
CASSVSTSETQYF
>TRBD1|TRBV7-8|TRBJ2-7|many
TGTGCCAGCAGCCCCTGGACAGGCACCACCTACGAGCAGTACTTC
CASSPWTGTTYEQYF
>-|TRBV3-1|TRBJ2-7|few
TGTGCCAGCAGCAATTCTTACAGGCAGTACTTC
CASSNSYRQYF
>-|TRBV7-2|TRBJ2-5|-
TGTGCCGGGGGACCGGGCGATGAGACCCAGTACTTC
CAGGPGDETQYF
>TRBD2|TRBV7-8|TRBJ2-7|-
TGTGCCAACAGCTCCAGCGGGGGGGCCTTTGCCGAGCAGTACTTC
CANSSSGGAFAEQYF
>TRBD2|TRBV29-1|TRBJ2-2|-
TGCAGCATACGACTAGCGGGGGCCCACGGGGAGCTGTTTTTT
CSIRLAGAHGELFF
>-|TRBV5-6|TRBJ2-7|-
TGTGCCTGGACCCTGGCAGGCGACGAGCAGTACTTC
CAWTLAGDEQYF
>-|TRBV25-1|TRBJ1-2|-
TGTGCCAGCAGTTCACAGGCAGCAAACATCTATGGCTACACCTTC
CASSSQAANIYGYTF
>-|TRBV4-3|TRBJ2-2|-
TGCGCCAGCAGCCCCAGACAGGAGTTAAACACCGGGGAGCTGTTTTTT
CASSPRQELNTGELFF
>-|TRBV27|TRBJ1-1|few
TGTGCCAGCAGTTTAAACGGTGAAAGGACTGAAGCTTTCTTT
CASSLNGERTEAFF
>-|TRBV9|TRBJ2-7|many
TGTGCCAGCAGCGTAGAGGGGAACTTAGGGTACGAGCAGTACTTC
CASSVEGNLGYEQYF
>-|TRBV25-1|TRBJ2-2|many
TGTGCCAGCAGCGCCTGGGGTATCGGGGAGCTGTTTTTT
CASSAWGIGELFF
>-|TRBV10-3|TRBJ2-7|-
TGTGCCATCAGTAGGGGGCGGGAGGTCTACGAGCAGTACTTC
CAISRGREVYEQYF
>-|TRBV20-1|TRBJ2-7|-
TGCAGTGCTATCCGGGACTCCGACTCCTACGAGCAGTACTTC
CSAIRDSDSYEQYF
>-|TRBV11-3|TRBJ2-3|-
TGTGCCAGCAGCTTAGGGGCGAGCACAGATACGCAGTATTTT
CASSLGASTDTQYF
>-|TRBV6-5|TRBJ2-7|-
TGTGCCAGCACTCCCTCCTCGGTGAGTCGCGAGCAGTACTTC
CASTPSSVSREQYF
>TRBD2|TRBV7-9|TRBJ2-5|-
TGTGCCAGCAGCATAACAGGTAGCGGGAGGGCCGAGGATGAGACCCAGTACTTC
CASSITGSGRAEDETQYF
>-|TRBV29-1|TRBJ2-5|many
TGCAGCGTTAAGTTTCCGGCGGGGAAAGACCAGTACTTC
CSVKFPAGKDQYF
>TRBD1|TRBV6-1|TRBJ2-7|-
TGTGCCAGCAGCCAAAGGACAGGGCAGTCCTACGAGCAGTACTTC
CASSQRTGQSYEQYF
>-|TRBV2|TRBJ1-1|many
TGTGCCAGCAGTGTCCAGGGTATGAACACTGAAGCTTTCTTT
CASSVQGMNTEAFF
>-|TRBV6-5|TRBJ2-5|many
TGTGCCAGCAGCCCCCCCGCAGGGCCTCAAGAGACCCAGTACTTC
CASSPPAGPQETQYF
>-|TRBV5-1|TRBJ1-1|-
TGCGCCAGCAGTGCGCCCCGGGACGGCCATGAAGCTTTCTTT
CASSAPRDGHEAFF
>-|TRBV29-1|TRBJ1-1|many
TGCAGCGTGACCCCCAGGGGCCTAACCGAAGCTTTCTTT
CSVTPRGLTEAFF
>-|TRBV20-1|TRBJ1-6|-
TGCAGTGCCCCGGGGGGGTCATATAGTTCACCCCTCCACTTT
CSAPGGSYSSPLHF
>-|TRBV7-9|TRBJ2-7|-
TGTGCCAGCAGCCTCGAAAACTCTGGAAAAGAGCAGTACTTC
CASSLENSGKEQYF
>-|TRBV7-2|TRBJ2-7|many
TGTGCCAGCAGCTTATCAGGGGTTACCGGCTCCTACGAGCAGTACTTC
CASSLSGVTGSYEQYF